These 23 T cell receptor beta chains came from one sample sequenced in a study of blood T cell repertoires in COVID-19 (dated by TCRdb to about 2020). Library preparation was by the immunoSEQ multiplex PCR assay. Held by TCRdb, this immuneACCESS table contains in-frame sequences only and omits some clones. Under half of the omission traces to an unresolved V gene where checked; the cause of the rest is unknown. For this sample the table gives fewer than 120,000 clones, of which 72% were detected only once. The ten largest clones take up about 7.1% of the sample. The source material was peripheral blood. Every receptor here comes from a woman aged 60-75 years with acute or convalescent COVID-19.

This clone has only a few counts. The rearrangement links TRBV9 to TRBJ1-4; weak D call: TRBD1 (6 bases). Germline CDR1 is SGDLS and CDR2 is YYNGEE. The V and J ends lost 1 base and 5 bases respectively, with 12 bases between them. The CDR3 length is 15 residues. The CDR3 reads CASSVSGQGNEKLFF. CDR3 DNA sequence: TGTGCCAGCAGCGTATCTGGGCAGGGGAATGAAAAACTGTTTTTT.

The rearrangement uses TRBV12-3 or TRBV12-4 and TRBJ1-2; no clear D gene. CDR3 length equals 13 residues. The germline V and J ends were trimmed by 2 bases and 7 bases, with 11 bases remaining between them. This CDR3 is CASSLLVSGGYTF. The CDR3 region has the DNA TGTGCCAGCAGTTTATTAGTCTCGGGTGGCTACACCTTC.

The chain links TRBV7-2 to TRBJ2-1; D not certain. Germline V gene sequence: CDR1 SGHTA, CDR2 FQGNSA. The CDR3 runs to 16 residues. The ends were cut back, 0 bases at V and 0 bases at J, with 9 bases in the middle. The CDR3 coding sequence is TGTGCCAGCAGCTTAGCATCCCCTAGCTCCTACAATGAGCAGTTCTTC. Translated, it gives CASSLASPSSYNEQFF.

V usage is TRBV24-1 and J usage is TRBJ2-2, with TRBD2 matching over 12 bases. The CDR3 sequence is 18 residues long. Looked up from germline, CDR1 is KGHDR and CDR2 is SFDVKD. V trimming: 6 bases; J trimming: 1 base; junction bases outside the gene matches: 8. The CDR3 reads CATSQTSGGEVNTGELFF. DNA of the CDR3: TGTGCCACCAGTCAGACTAGCGGGGGTGAAGTGAACACCGGGGAGCTGTTTTTT.

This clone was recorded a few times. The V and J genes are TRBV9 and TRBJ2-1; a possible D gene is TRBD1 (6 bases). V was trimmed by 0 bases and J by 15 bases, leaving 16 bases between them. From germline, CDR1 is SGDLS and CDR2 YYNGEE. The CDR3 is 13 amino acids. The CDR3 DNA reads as TGTGCCAGCAGCGTAGGCCCGGACAGCCAGGGGTTCTTC. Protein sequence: CASSVGPDSQGFF.

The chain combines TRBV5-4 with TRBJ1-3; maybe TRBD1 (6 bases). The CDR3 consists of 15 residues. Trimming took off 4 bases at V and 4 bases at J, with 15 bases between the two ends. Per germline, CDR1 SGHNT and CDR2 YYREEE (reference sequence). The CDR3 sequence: CASSRQGLGGNTIYF. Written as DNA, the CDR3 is TGTGCCAGCAGCCGGCAGGGGCTAGGAGGAAACACCATATATTTT.

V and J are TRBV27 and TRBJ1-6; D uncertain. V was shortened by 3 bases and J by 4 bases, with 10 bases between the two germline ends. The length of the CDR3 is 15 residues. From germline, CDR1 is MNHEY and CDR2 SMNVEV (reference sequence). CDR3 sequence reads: CASSFNSPYNSPLHF. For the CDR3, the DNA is TGTGCCAGCAGTTTTAACAGTCCGTATAATTCACCCCTCCACTTT.

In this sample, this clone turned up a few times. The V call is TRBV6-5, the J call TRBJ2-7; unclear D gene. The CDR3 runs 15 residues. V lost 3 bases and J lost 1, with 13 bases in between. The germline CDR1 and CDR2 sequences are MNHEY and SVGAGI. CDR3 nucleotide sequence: TGTGCCAGCAGTTATCAGGTGATGGGTTCCTACGAGCAGTACTTC. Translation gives CASSYQVMGSYEQYF.

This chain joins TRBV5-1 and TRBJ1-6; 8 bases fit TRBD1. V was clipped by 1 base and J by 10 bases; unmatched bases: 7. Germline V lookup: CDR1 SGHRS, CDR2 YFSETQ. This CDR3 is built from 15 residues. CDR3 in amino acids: CASSLTGQGSSPLHF. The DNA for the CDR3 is TGCGCCAGCAGCTTGACTGGACAGGGTTCGTCACCCCTCCACTTT.

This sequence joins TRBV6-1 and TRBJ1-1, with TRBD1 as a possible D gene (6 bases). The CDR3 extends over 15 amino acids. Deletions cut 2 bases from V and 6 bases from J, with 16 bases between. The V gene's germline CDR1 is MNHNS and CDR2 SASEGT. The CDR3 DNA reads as TGTGCCAGCAGTGAATGGGGCAGGGGAAAGGCTGAAGCTTTCTTT. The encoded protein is CASSEWGRGKAEAFF.

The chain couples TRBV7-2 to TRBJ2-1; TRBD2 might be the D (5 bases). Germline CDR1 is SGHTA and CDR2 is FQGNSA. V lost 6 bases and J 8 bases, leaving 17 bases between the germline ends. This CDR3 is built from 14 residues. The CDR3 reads CASRVGRGIHEQFF. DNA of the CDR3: TGTGCCAGCAGAGTTGGTCGAGGGATCCATGAGCAGTTCTTC.

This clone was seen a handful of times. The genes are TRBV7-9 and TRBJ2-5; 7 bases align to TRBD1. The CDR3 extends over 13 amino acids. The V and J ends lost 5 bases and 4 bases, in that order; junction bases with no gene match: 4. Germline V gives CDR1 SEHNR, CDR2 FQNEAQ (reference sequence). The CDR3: CASSRDSAETQYF. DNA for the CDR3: TGTGCCAGCAGCCGGGACAGCGCAGAGACCCAGTACTTC. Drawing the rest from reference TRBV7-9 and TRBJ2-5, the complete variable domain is DTGVSQNPRHKITKRGQNVTFRCDPISEHNRLYWYRQTLGQGPEFLTYFQNEAQLEKSRLLSDRFSAERPKGSFSTLEIQRTEQGDSAMYLCASSRDSAETQYFGPGTRLLVL.

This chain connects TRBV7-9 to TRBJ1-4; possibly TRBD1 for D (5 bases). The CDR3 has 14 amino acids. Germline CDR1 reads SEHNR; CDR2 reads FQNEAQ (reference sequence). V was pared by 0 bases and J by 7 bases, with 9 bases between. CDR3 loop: CASSLAGAREKLFF. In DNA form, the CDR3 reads TGTGCCAGCAGCTTAGCAGGGGCGCGTGAAAAACTGTTTTTT.

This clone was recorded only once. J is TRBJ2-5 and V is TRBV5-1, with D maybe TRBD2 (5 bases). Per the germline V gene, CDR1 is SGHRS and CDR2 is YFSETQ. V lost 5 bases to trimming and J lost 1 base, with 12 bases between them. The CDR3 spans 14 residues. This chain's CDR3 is CASRRGQLQETQYF. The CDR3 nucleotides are TGCGCCAGCAGGCGAGGGCAACTCCAAGAGACCCAGTACTTC.

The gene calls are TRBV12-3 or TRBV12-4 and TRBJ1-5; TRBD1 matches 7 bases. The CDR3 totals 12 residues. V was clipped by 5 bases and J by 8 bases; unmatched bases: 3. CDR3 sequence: CASSDTGEPQHF. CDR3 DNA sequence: TGTGCCAGCAGTGATACAGGGGAGCCCCAGCATTTT.

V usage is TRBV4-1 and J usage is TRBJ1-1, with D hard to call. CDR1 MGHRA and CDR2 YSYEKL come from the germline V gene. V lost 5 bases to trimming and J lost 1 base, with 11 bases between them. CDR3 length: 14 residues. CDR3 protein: CASSFSGPNTEAFF. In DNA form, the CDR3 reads TGCGCCAGCAGCTTCTCGGGTCCGAACACTGAAGCTTTCTTT.

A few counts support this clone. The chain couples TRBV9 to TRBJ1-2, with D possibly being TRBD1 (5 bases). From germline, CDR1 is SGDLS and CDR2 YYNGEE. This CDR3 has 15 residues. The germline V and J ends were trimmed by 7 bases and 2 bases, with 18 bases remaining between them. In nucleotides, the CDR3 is TGTGCCAGCCCCTTTGGGGGGGTTATCAACTATGGCTACACCTTC. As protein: CASPFGGVINYGYTF.

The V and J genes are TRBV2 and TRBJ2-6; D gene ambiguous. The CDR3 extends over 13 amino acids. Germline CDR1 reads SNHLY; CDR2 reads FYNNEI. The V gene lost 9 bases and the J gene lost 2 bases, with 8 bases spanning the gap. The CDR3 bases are TGTGCCAGACAGAGTCCTGGGGCCAACGTCCTGACTTTC. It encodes CARQSPGANVLTF.

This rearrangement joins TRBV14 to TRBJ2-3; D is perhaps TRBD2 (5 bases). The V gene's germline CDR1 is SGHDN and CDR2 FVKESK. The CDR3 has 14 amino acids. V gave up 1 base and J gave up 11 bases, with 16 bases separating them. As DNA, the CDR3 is TGTGCCAGCAGCCAAGGGGAGACTTACGGAGGGCAGTATTTT. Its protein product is CASSQGETYGGQYF. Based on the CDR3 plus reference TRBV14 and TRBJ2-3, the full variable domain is EAGVTQFPSHSVIEKGQTVTLRCDPISGHDNLYWYRRVMGKEIKFLLHFVKESKQDESGMPNNRFLAERTGGTYSTLKVQPAELEDSGVYFCASSQGETYGGQYFGPGTRLTVL.

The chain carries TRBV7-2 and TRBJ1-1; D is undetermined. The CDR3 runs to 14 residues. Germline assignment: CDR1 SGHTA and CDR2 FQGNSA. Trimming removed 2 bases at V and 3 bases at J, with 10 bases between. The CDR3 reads CASSLTRTYTEAFF. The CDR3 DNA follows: TGTGCCAGCAGCTTAACCAGGACTTACACTGAAGCTTTCTTT. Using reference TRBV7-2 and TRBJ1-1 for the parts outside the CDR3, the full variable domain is GAGVSQSPSNKVTEKGKDVELRCDPISGHTALYWYRQSLGQGLEFLIYFQGNSAPDKSGLPSDRFSAERTGGSVSTLTIQRTQQEDSAVYLCASSLTRTYTEAFFGQGTRLTVV.

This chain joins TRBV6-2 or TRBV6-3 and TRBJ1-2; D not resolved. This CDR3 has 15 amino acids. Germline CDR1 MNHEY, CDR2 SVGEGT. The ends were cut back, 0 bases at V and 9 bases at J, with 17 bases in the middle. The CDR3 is CASSYSTLRLWSYTF. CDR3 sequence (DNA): TGTGCCAGCAGTTACTCGACTCTGCGGCTCTGGAGCTACACCTTC.

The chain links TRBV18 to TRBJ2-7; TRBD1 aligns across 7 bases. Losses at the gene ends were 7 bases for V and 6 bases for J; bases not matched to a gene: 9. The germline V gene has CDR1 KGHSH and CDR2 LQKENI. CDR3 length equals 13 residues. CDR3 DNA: TGTGCCAGCTTAACAACAGGGGCCGGCGAGCAGTACTTC. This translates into CASLTTGAGEQYF.

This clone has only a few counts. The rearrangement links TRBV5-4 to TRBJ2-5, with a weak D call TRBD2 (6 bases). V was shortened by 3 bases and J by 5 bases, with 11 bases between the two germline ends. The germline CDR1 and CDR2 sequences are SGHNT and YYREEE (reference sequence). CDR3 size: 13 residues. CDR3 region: CASSSRDSETQYF. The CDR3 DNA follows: TGTGCCAGCAGCTCACGGGACTCGGAGACCCAGTACTTC. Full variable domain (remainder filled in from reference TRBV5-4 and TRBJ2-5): ETGVTQSPTHLIKTRGQQVTLRCSSQSGHNTVSWYQQALGQGPQFIFQYYREEENGRGNFPPRFSGLQFPNYSSELNVNALELDDSALYLCASSSRDSETQYFGPGTRLLVL.